The 29 T cell receptor beta chains given below trace back to one sample, sequenced in a study of T cell changes during pregnancy in multiple sclerosis. The method was immunoSEQ multiplex PCR; TCRdb's version includes in-frame clones alone and lacks a portion of them. The sample holds about 49,000 clones; 95% are singletons and the top ten take 5% to 7%. Sequencing used CD8+ T cells from peripheral blood mononuclear cells, obtained in the first trimester of pregnancy. The receptors originated from a female donor with multiple sclerosis, enrolled in a pregnancy study.

The V call is TRBV19, the J call TRBJ1-1, with D perhaps matching TRBD1 (5 bases). Germline V gene lookup returns CDR1 LNHDA and CDR2 SQIVND (reference sequence). The CDR3 sequence is 14 residues long. Trimming removed 5 bases at V and 0 bases at J, with 10 bases between. This CDR3 is CASSYGGMNTEAFF. For the CDR3, the DNA is TGTGCCAGTAGTTACGGGGGGATGAACACTGAAGCTTTCTTT.

The J gene is TRBJ2-2, the V gene TRBV5-1; D is undetermined. The length of the CDR3 is 12 residues. Looked up from germline, CDR1 is SGHRS and CDR2 is YFSETQ. With 6 bases removed from V and 1 base from J, the gap between germline ends came to 4 bases. The CDR3 bases are TGCGCCAGCACCGGGAACACCGGGGAGCTGTTTTTT. The encoded protein is CASTGNTGELFF. The full variable domain, with the rest looked up from reference TRBV5-1 and TRBJ2-2, is KAGVTQTPRYLIKTRGQQVTLSCSPISGHRSVSWYQQTPGQGLQFLFEYFSETQRNKGNFPGRFSGRQFSNSRSEMNVSTLELGDSALYLCASTGNTGELFFGEGSRLTVL.

The rearrangement joins TRBV6-5 to TRBJ1-6; the D is unclear. The CDR3 consists of 13 residues. Trimming removed 6 bases from V and 13 bases from J, with 16 bases in between. Germline V CDR1 and CDR2: MNHEY, SVGAGI. Written as DNA, the CDR3 is TGTGCCAGCAGCACTGGCTGGAGGGTGCCCCTCCACTTT. It is translated as CASSTGWRVPLHF.

The chain joins TRBV4-3 to TRBJ2-1; 12 positions agree with TRBD2. The CDR3 is 16 residues long. Germline V gives CDR1 LGHNA, CDR2 YSLEER. Germline trimming cut 2 bases from V and 9 bases from J; bases unmatched to any gene: 8. The CDR3 region has the DNA TGCGCCAGCAGCCAACTCCTAGCGGGAGGGCAGGGTGAGCAGTTCTTC. The encoded protein is CASSQLLAGGQGEQFF.

The chain recombines TRBV7-9 with TRBJ1-2; 7 bases match TRBD1. The CDR3 contains 18 residues. The V gene's germline CDR1 is SEHNR and CDR2 FQNEAQ (reference sequence). J lost 0 bases, V lost 1 base, and 11 bases had no gene match. The DNA for the CDR3 is TGTGCCAGCAGCTTAGGGGGAATCAGACAGGGAGCTAACTATGGCTACACCTTC. The encoded protein is CASSLGGIRQGANYGYTF.

The gene calls are TRBV7-8 and TRBJ2-2; D gene ambiguous. This CDR3 has 12 amino acids. The germline V gene has CDR1 SGHVS and CDR2 FQNEAQ. Trimming removed 8 bases at V and 4 bases at J, with 8 bases between. CDR3 amino acids: CASLQSTGELFF. The CDR3 nucleotides read TGTGCCAGCCTTCAGTCCACCGGGGAGCTGTTTTTT.

The chain uses TRBV19 and TRBJ1-5; possible D gene TRBD1, 6 bases. This CDR3 is built from 14 residues. V lost 0 bases and J lost 7, with 10 bases in between. CDR1 and CDR2 from the germline V gene are LNHDA and SQIVND (reference sequence). CDR3: CASSIDEGGQPQHF. Written as DNA, the CDR3 is TGTGCCAGTAGTATAGATGAGGGGGGGCAGCCCCAGCATTTT.

The chain recombines TRBV9 with TRBJ2-1; perhaps TRBD1 as D (6 bases). The CDR3 totals 12 residues. Per the germline V gene, CDR1 is SGDLS and CDR2 is YYNGEE. With 4 bases removed from V and 8 bases from J, the gap between germline ends came to 10 bases. The CDR3 loop is CASSLQGYEQFF. The CDR3 DNA is TGTGCCAGCAGCCTCCAGGGGTATGAGCAGTTCTTC.

The chain links TRBV19 to TRBJ2-1; TRBD2 matches 8 bases. Trimming at V came to 3 bases and at J to 9 bases, leaving 7 bases not matched to a gene. The length of the CDR3 is 14 residues. CDR1 and CDR2 from the germline V gene are LNHDA and SQIVND (reference sequence). CDR3 sequence reads: CASSMVAGRSEQFF. The DNA for the CDR3 is TGTGCCAGTAGTATGGTAGCGGGAAGGAGTGAGCAGTTCTTC.

This chain uses TRBV11-2 with TRBJ2-7; TRBD1 aligns across 10 bases. The ends lost 5 bases at V and 1 base at J; junction bases unmatched: 11. The V gene's germline CDR1 is SGHAT and CDR2 FQNNGV. The CDR3 runs to 17 residues. The CDR3 spells CASSGPGTGERSYEQYF. CDR3 in DNA: TGTGCCAGCAGCGGTCCCGGGACAGGGGAACGGTCCTACGAGCAGTACTTC. The full variable domain, with the rest looked up from reference TRBV11-2 and TRBJ2-7, is EAGVAQSPRYKIIEKRQSVAFWCNPISGHATLYWYQQILGQGPKLLIQFQNNGVVDDSQLPKDRFSAERLKGVDSTLKIQPAKLEDSAVYLCASSGPGTGERSYEQYFGPGTRLTVT.

The chain links TRBV11-2 to TRBJ2-7; maybe TRBD1 (5 bases). CDR3 length: 13 residues. CDR1 and CDR2 from the germline V gene are SGHAT and FQNNGV. V gave up 1 base and J gave up 2 bases, with 6 bases separating them. The CDR3 here is CASSLGRAYEQYF. CDR3 nucleotide sequence: TGTGCCAGCAGCTTAGGCAGGGCCTACGAGCAGTACTTC.

The chain has TRBV27 and TRBJ2-4; tentative D call: TRBD2 (6 bases). This CDR3 has 14 amino acids. Per germline, CDR1 MNHEY and CDR2 SMNVEV (reference sequence). With 5 bases removed from V and 12 bases from J, the gap between germline ends came to 20 bases. CDR3 amino acids: CASSASRGGEDQYF. Here the CDR3 DNA reads TGTGCCAGCAGTGCCTCCCGGGGCGGGGAGGATCAGTACTTC.

This sequence joins TRBV28 and TRBJ2-7, with a tentative D call TRBD2 (6 bases). V lost 6 bases and J 3 bases, leaving 15 bases between the germline ends. The germline V gene encodes CDR1 MDHEN and CDR2 SYDVKM. This CDR3 is 14 amino acids long. This chain's CDR3 is CASSPGTRVYEQYF. Here the CDR3 DNA reads TGTGCCAGCAGCCCCGGGACTCGCGTCTACGAGCAGTACTTC.

The V call is TRBV27, the J call TRBJ2-7; tentative D call: TRBD2 (6 bases). Germline lookup yields CDR1 MNHEY and CDR2 SMNVEV (reference sequence). Trimming pared 3 bases from V and 4 bases from J, leaving 19 bases between. CDR3 size: 16 residues. The CDR3 DNA is TGTGCCAGCAGTTTCCTTGGGGTTGCGGGGCCGTACGAGCAGTACTTC. Translation gives CASSFLGVAGPYEQYF.

The gene calls are TRBV27 and TRBJ1-2; 7 bases agree with TRBD1. Germline V gene lookup returns CDR1 MNHEY and CDR2 SMNVEV (reference sequence). CDR3 length equals 16 residues. The trim removed 0 bases at V and 3 bases at J, leaving 7 bases unmatched. CDR3 loop: CASSLSGDRFDYGYTF. DNA of the CDR3: TGTGCCAGCAGTTTATCCGGGGACAGATTCGACTATGGCTACACCTTC.

The rearrangement links TRBV7-9 to TRBJ2-7; possible D gene TRBD1, 5 bases. This CDR3 region has 13 residues. The ends were cut back, 5 bases at V and 4 bases at J, with 12 bases in the middle. Germline V gene data show CDR1 as SEHNR and CDR2 as FQNEAQ (reference sequence). The DNA of the CDR3 is TGTGCCAGCAGCCGTCGGACATCTTACGAGCAGTACTTC. It codes for CASSRRTSYEQYF.

The count of this clone is one. The rearrangement uses TRBV19 and TRBJ2-2, with D maybe TRBD2 (5 bases). Germline CDR1 LNHDA, CDR2 SQIVND (reference sequence). Trimming shortened V by 11 bases and J by 1 base, and 11 bases separated the two germline ends. The CDR3 runs to 13 residues. The CDR3 reads CAGSWGNTGELFF. CDR3 DNA: TGTGCCGGGAGCTGGGGGAACACCGGGGAGCTGTTTTTT.

The chain's CDR3 is CASSEFRASNQPQHF. The CDR3 bases are TGTGCCAGCAGTGAATTCAGGGCTAGCAATCAGCCCCAGCATTTT. This chain connects TRBV2 to TRBJ1-5, with D perhaps matching TRBD1 (5 bases). The CDR3 extends over 15 amino acids. Trimming shortened V by 2 bases and J by 0 bases, and 8 bases separated the two germline ends. CDR1 is SNHLY, CDR2 FYNNEI, per germline. Looking up the rest from reference TRBV2 and TRBJ1-5 gives the full variable domain: EPEVTQTPSHQVTQMGQEVILRCVPISNHLYFYWYRQILGQKVEFLVSFYNNEISEKSEIFDDQFSVERPDGSNFTLKIRSTKLEDSAMYFCASSEFRASNQPQHFGDGTRLSIL.

The chain joins TRBV7-9 to TRBJ2-3; weak D call: TRBD1 (6 bases). With 6 bases removed from V and 5 bases from J, the gap between germline ends came to 18 bases. The CDR3 is made up of 15 amino acids. Germline V gene data show CDR1 as SEHNR and CDR2 as FQNEAQ (reference sequence). The CDR3: CASRLPPVTGDTQYF. CDR3 bases: TGTGCCAGCAGGTTACCTCCTGTGACAGGAGATACGCAGTATTTT.

The chain joins TRBV6-1 to TRBJ2-5, with 8 bases matching TRBD1. Germline V lookup: CDR1 MNHNS, CDR2 SASEGT. The CDR3 runs 15 residues. V dropped 2 bases and J dropped 1; count of bases not matched to a gene: 3. CDR3 in amino acids: CASSEITGGQETQYF. CDR3 in DNA: TGTGCCAGCAGTGAAATAACAGGGGGCCAAGAGACCCAGTACTTC.

V usage is TRBV27 and J usage is TRBJ1-2; D remains ambiguous. CDR1 and CDR2 from the germline V gene are MNHEY and SMNVEV (reference sequence). The V and J ends lost 2 bases and 4 bases respectively, with 8 bases between them. The CDR3 runs to 13 residues. The CDR3 protein is CASSLSGSYGYTF. The CDR3 DNA follows: TGTGCCAGCAGTTTAAGCGGTTCCTATGGCTACACCTTC.

The J gene is TRBJ2-7, the V gene TRBV11-2; possibly TRBD1 for D (6 bases). Germline CDR1 and CDR2: SGHAT and FQNNGV. The CDR3 sequence is 15 residues long. V was trimmed by 1 base and J by 2 bases, leaving 12 bases between them. CDR3 region: CASSLARTATYEQYF. DNA of the CDR3: TGTGCCAGCAGCTTAGCCAGGACAGCTACCTACGAGCAGTACTTC.

The V gene is TRBV27, the J gene TRBJ2-2, with a tentative D call TRBD2 (5 bases). CDR1 and CDR2 (germline): MNHEY, SMNVEV (reference sequence). Trimming left V 3 bases short and J 4 bases short, with 15 bases between. This CDR3 has 16 amino acids. The CDR3 region has the DNA TGTGCCAGCAGTTTCCTTGGGGAGACGGGCACCGGGGAGCTGTTTTTT. Protein: CASSFLGETGTGELFF.

The V and J genes are TRBV4-1 and TRBJ1-2, with D possibly being TRBD1 (6 bases). The CDR3 contains 14 residues. The ends were cut back, 0 bases at V and 7 bases at J, with 12 bases in the middle. Germline lookup yields CDR1 MGHRA and CDR2 YSYEKL. The CDR3 DNA sequence: TGCGCCAGCAGCCAAGATTCAGGGGCGTTTGGCTACACCTTC. Its protein product is CASSQDSGAFGYTF.

The genes are TRBV13 and TRBJ2-1, with TRBD2 matching over 11 bases. The V gene's germline CDR1 is PRHDT and CDR2 FYEKMQ (reference sequence). V lost 5 bases, J lost 6 bases, and 6 bases stayed unmatched. The CDR3 is made up of 15 amino acids. The CDR3 bases are TGTGCCAGCAGCGGACCGGGACTAGCGGTCAATGAGCAGTTCTTC. This translates into CASSGPGLAVNEQFF.

The chain has TRBV28 and TRBJ1-1, with 7 bases fitting TRBD1. CDR1 MDHEN and CDR2 SYDVKM come from the germline V gene. The length of the CDR3 is 15 residues. Germline trimming cut 5 bases from V and 2 bases from J; bases unmatched to any gene: 8. CDR3 bases: TGTGCCAGCAGTAAAGACGGACAGGCTAACACTGAAGCTTTCTTT. This gives the protein CASSKDGQANTEAFF. Using reference TRBV28 and TRBJ1-1 for the parts outside the CDR3, the full variable domain is DVKVTQSSRYLVKRTGEKVFLECVQDMDHENMFWYRQDPGLGLRLIYFSYDVKMKEKGDIPEGYSVSREKKERFSLILESASTNQTSMYLCASSKDGQANTEAFFGQGTRLTVV.

This chain's CDR3 is CASSLGSGELFF. CDR3 DNA: TGTGCCAGCAGCTTAGGGAGCGGGGAGCTGTTTTTT. The chain has TRBV7-9 and TRBJ2-2; D not certain. Germline values: CDR1 SEHNR, CDR2 FQNEAQ (reference sequence). The CDR3 consists of 12 residues. Trimming shortened V by 1 base and J by 7 bases, and 4 bases separated the two germline ends.

The rearrangement links TRBV13 to TRBJ2-3; 8 bases line up with TRBD1. J lost 4 bases, V lost 4 bases, and 7 bases had no gene match. This CDR3 has 15 amino acids. Per germline, CDR1 PRHDT and CDR2 FYEKMQ (reference sequence). CDR3 sequence reads: CASSSLDRVADTQYF. DNA for the CDR3: TGTGCCAGCAGCTCGCTGGACAGGGTCGCAGATACGCAGTATTTT.

The chain is built from TRBV21-1 and TRBJ2-7; TRBD2 was called by the table and not checked on the DNA. TRBV21-1 is a known pseudogene. CDR3 length: 16 residues. Written as DNA, the CDR3 is TGTGCCAGCAGCTCCAGGGGACTAGCGGGATCCTACGAGCAGTACTTC. Translated: CASSSRGLAGSYEQYF.